Listed below are T cell receptor beta chains from one sample, sequenced in a study of shared clonotypes between healthy human individuals. Produced via immunoSEQ multiplex PCR; TCRdb's table is partial and in-frame only. This table holds around 2,000,000 clones, 93% found once. The sequenced sample consisted of naive CD8+ T cells from PBMCs. These receptors were collected from a man between 18 and 29 years old in good health. Some clones in this sample may be carry-over from other donors' samples. CDR3s include the opening cysteine and the closing phenylalanine or tryptophan. D genes are given only for firm matches. Not every row has a clone size; where given, it reads once, few, many or a size class.

j_call,v_call,clone_size,d_call,cdr3_nt,cdr3_aa
TRBJ2-1,TRBV7-6,-,-,TGTGCCAGCAGCTTAGTTGGGTCCTACAATGAGCAGTTCTTC,CASSLVGSYNEQFF
TRBJ2-2,TRBV5-8,-,TRBD1,TGTGCCAGCAGCATAGGACAGGCTCTCTCCACCGGGGAGCTGTTTTTT,CASSIGQALSTGELFF
TRBJ2-5,TRBV4-1,-,TRBD2,TGCGCCAGCAGCCACGAGCGGGGGGCTCATCAGGAGACCCAGTACTTC,CASSHERGAHQETQYF
TRBJ2-4,TRBV4-1,-,-,TGCGCCAGCAGCCTCGAGACTAGAGGGGGGGACATTCAGTACTTC,CASSLETRGGDIQYF
TRBJ2-7,TRBV7-9,-,-,TGTGCCAGCAGCTTATATGGTCCGGAGACCTACGAGCAGTACTTC,CASSLYGPETYEQYF
TRBJ2-4,TRBV7-2,-,TRBD2,TGTGCCAGCAGCTTAAGCGGGGGGCGAGCCAAAAACATTCAGTACTTC,CASSLSGGRAKNIQYF
TRBJ1-1,TRBV7-2,-,TRBD1,TGTGCCAGCAGCCTCGATCCAGGGGGAGGCACTGAAGCTTTCTTT,CASSLDPGGGTEAFF
TRBJ1-2,TRBV6-5,once,-,TGTGCCAGCAGTCCCCTCTTTTCGGGATATGGCTACACCTTC,CASSPLFSGYGYTF
TRBJ2-3,TRBV7-6,-,TRBD1,TGTGCCAGCAGCTTAGCGCGGGCAGGGGGCGAGTCGGCCACAGATACGCAGTATTTT,CASSLARAGGESATDTQYF
TRBJ2-7,TRBV5-4,-,TRBD2,TGTGCCAGCAGCGGGGGACTAGCGGGCTACGAGCAGTACTTC,CASSGGLAGYEQYF
TRBJ2-1,TRBV4-1,-,-,TGCGCCAGCAGCAAGCGTGGGGACGCCTACAATGAGCAGTTCTTC,CASSKRGDAYNEQFF
TRBJ2-7,TRBV27,-,-,TGTGCCAGCTCGACAGCCCCATCCTACGAGCAGTACTTC,CASSTAPSYEQYF
TRBJ1-1,TRBV11-2,-,-,TGTGCCAGCAGCACACCCCCCACCATGAACACTGAAGCTTTCTTT,CASSTPPTMNTEAFF
TRBJ2-5,TRBV6-1,-,-,TGTGCCAGCAGATTAACGACACTAAATCAAGAGACCCAGTACTTC,CASRLTTLNQETQYF
TRBJ2-7,TRBV28,-,-,TGTGCCAGCAGTTTACGTCAAACAAACTACGAGCAGTACTTC,CASSLRQTNYEQYF
TRBJ2-5,TRBV5-1,-,-,TGCGCCAGCAGCTTAACCAGGGGAGAGACCCAGTACTTC,CASSLTRGETQYF
TRBJ1-1,TRBV7-9,-,-,TGTGCCAGCAGCGAGGGAGGGCGGACTGAAGCTTTCTTT,CASSEGGRTEAFF
TRBJ1-1,TRBV7-9,few,-,TGTGCCAGCAGCTTAGCCTCCCGGGGGACTGAAGCTTTCTTT,CASSLASRGTEAFF
TRBJ2-7,TRBV4-3,-,TRBD2,TGCGCCAGCAGCCAAAGTTATCCGGGACTACCACCCTACGAGCAGTACTTC,CASSQSYPGLPPYEQYF
TRBJ1-1,TRBV19,-,-,TGTGCCACAGCCCTCGGGCCCCAAACTGAAGCTTTCTTT,CATALGPQTEAFF
TRBJ2-1,TRBV14,-,-,TGTGCCAGCAGCCAAACCAATGAGCAGTTCTTC,CASSQTNEQFF
TRBJ1-5,TRBV19,-,-,TGTGCCAGTAGCCCGGACGGAACCGGGAATCAGCCCCAGCATTTT,CASSPDGTGNQPQHF
TRBJ2-5,TRBV7-9,-,TRBD2,TGTGCCAGCAGCTTTTTAGCGGGAGTAAAGGAGACCCAGTACTTC,CASSFLAGVKETQYF
TRBJ2-7,TRBV28,-,-,TGTGCCAGCAGACCCCTCGTGGTAGCTTCGGACGAGCAGTACTTC,CASRPLVVASDEQYF
TRBJ2-7,TRBV5-6,-,-,TGTGCCAGCAGGGGACTCGGCGGGGAGCAGTACTTC,CASRGLGGEQYF
TRBJ2-7,TRBV4-3,-,TRBD1,TGCGCCAGCAGCCCGGGACAGGGTGGCTACGAGCAGTACTTC,CASSPGQGGYEQYF
TRBJ1-1,TRBV28,-,TRBD1,TGTGCCAGCTCACCCAGGGGGGGGCTCACTGAAGCTTTCTTT,CASSPRGGLTEAFF
TRBJ2-7,TRBV7-9,-,-,TGTGCCAGCAGCCCTCGGGACGGGCCCTACGAGCAGTACTTC,CASSPRDGPYEQYF
TRBJ2-6,TRBV10-3,-,-,TGTGCCATCAGTGAAAACAGGGCTGGGGCCAACGTCCTGACTTTC,CAISENRAGANVLTF
TRBJ2-6,TRBV27,-,-,TGTGCCAGCACCCGAGGAGGGGCTTGGGGTGGGGCCAACGTCCTGACTTTC,CASTRGGAWGGANVLTF
TRBJ2-1,TRBV13,-,TRBD2,TGTGCCAGCAGCTTGGCGGGAGGGCCTTACAATGAGCAGTTCTTC,CASSLAGGPYNEQFF
TRBJ2-7,TRBV29-1,-,-,TGCAGCGTTGTAGCCAATCCCAACGAGCAGTACTTC,CSVVANPNEQYF
TRBJ2-4,TRBV28,-,-,TGTGCCAGCAGTTTTGAGGGGGAGTCCAAAAACATTCAGTACTTC,CASSFEGESKNIQYF
TRBJ2-5,TRBV2,-,-,TGTGCCAGCAGTGACACTCAGCAGGGGACTCTCTTCCAAGAGACCCAGTACTTC,CASSDTQQGTLFQETQYF